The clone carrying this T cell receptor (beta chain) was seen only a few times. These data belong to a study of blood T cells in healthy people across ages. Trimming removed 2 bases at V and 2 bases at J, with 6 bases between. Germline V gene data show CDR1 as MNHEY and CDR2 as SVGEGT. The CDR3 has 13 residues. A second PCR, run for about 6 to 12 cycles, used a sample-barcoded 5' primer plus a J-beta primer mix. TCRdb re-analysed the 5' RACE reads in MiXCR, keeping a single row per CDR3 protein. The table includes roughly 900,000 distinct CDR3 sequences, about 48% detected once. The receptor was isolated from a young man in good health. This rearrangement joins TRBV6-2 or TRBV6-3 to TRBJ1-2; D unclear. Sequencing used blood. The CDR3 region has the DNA TGTGCCAGCAGTTACAGCTACAACTATGGCTACACCTTC. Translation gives CASSYSYNYGYTF.